These 31 T cell receptor beta chains originate from one sample sequenced in a study of blood T cell repertoires in COVID-19. Clones were read by immunoSEQ multiplex PCR, and TCRdb kept only the in-frame ones, dropping some. The data show some 150,000 clones, 80% to 85% seen once. Sequencing was performed on PBMCs or T cells enriched from blood (not recorded which). Every receptor here comes from a woman in her fifties or sixties who had been exposed to COVID-19.

This clone was detected only a few times. The chain links TRBV27 to TRBJ1-1, with TRBD1 as a possible D gene (6 bases). Per germline, CDR1 MNHEY and CDR2 SMNVEV (reference sequence). Trimming pared 8 bases from V and 1 base from J, leaving 17 bases between. This CDR3 comprises 15 residues. The CDR3 bases are TGTGCCAGCTTCCTACAGGGCTGGAGGAACACTGAAGCTTTCTTT. Amino acids: CASFLQGWRNTEAFF.

The chain carries TRBV6-5 and TRBJ1-5; no reliable D call. The V end lost 7 bases, the J end lost 4 bases, and 8 bases lay between the germline ends. This CDR3 spans 12 amino acids. Germline V CDR1 and CDR2: MNHEY, SVGAGI. The CDR3 reads CASTPGNQPQHF. CDR3 in DNA: TGTGCCAGCACCCCGGGGAATCAGCCCCAGCATTTT.

V is TRBV5-4 and J is TRBJ2-1, with a weak D call TRBD2 (6 bases). Trimming took 4 bases from V and 0 from J, leaving 14 bases between them. The germline CDR1 and CDR2 sequences are SGHNT and YYREEE (reference sequence). CDR3 length: 16 amino acids. CDR3 nucleotide sequence: TGTGCCAGCAGCCCCGGGACGACTAGCTCCTACAATGAGCAGTTCTTC. This sequence encodes CASSPGTTSSYNEQFF. The full variable domain, rest sourced from reference TRBV5-4 and TRBJ2-1, is ETGVTQSPTHLIKTRGQQVTLRCSSQSGHNTVSWYQQALGQGPQFIFQYYREEENGRGNFPPRFSGLQFPNYSSELNVNALELDDSALYLCASSPGTTSSYNEQFFGPGTRLTVL.

The chain employs TRBV4-3 and TRBJ2-3; D might be TRBD2 (6 bases). Germline lookup yields CDR1 LGHNA and CDR2 YSLEER. V was cut by 3 bases and J by 10 bases, with 17 bases left in between. The CDR3 spans 14 residues. The chain's CDR3 is CASSQVGQGGAQYF. The CDR3 bases are TGCGCCAGCAGCCAGGTTGGCCAGGGAGGTGCGCAGTATTTT.

This CDR3 reads CASSGGPRLAGGDEQFF. The CDR3 nucleotides are TGTGCCAGCAGCGGGGGGCCCAGGCTAGCGGGGGGAGATGAGCAGTTCTTC. V and J are TRBV5-4 and TRBJ2-1; 11 bases agree with TRBD2. The germline V gene has CDR1 SGHNT and CDR2 YYREEE (reference sequence). The CDR3 runs 17 residues. V was pared by 4 bases and J by 8 bases, with 14 bases of the junction left unmatched.

The chain is built from TRBV11-3 and TRBJ2-2; TRBD2 matches 7 bases. Germline trimming cut 5 bases from V and 8 bases from J; bases unmatched to any gene: 8. CDR3 length: 14 amino acids. The germline V gene encodes CDR1 SGHNT and CDR2 YENEEA. The CDR3 bases are TGTGCCAGCAGCCGGGGAGCGGGGAGAGGGGAGCTGTTTTTT. Translation gives CASSRGAGRGELFF.

The chain combines TRBV6-2 or TRBV6-3 with TRBJ1-2; TRBD1 agrees at 7 bases. From germline, CDR1 is MNHEY and CDR2 SVGEGT. The CDR3 runs to 13 residues. Losses at the gene ends were 6 bases for V and 5 bases for J; bases not matched to a gene: 6. The CDR3 nucleotides read TGTGCCAGCAGCCCGGGACAGAAATATGGCTACACCTTC. Translating gives CASSPGQKYGYTF.

The rearrangement uses TRBV7-2 and TRBJ1-2, with 8 bases lining up with TRBD1. J lost 7 bases, V lost 5 bases, and 18 bases had no gene match. This CDR3 has 17 residues. CDR1 is SGHTA, CDR2 FQGNSA, per germline. CDR3 nucleotides: TGTGCCAGCAGCCTCTCCGGGGGCGGACAGGGAGTTCGTGGCTACACCTTC. Its protein product is CASSLSGGGQGVRGYTF.

The chain is built from TRBV6-1 and TRBJ1-2; the D gene is possibly TRBD1 (6 bases). This CDR3 spans 15 amino acids. In germline, CDR1 is MNHNS, CDR2 SASEGT. V lost 2 bases to trimming and J lost 8 bases, with 18 bases between them. The CDR3: CASSERTAAIRGYTF. In DNA, the CDR3 is TGTGCCAGCAGTGAAAGGACAGCCGCTATCCGAGGCTACACCTTC.

This CDR3 reads CAWSRGLGSSNQPQHF. The CDR3 DNA sequence: TGTGCCTGGAGTAGGGGGCTAGGGTCTAGCAATCAGCCCCAGCATTTT. The chain combines TRBV30 with TRBJ1-5; 7 bases align to TRBD1. The CDR3 is 16 amino acids. J gave up 0 bases and V 2 bases, and 7 bases lay outside the gene matches. Germline V CDR1 and CDR2: GTSNPN, SVGIG (reference sequence).

The chain carries TRBV18 and TRBJ1-1; maybe TRBD1 (5 bases). CDR1 KGHSH and CDR2 LQKENI come from the germline V gene. CDR3 length: 17 amino acids. V lost 1 base and J lost 0, with 15 bases in between. CDR3 nucleotides: TGTGCCAGCTCACCACGGCAGGGCTCGACCTTGAACACTGAAGCTTTCTTT. Translated: CASSPRQGSTLNTEAFF.

This rearrangement joins TRBV5-4 to TRBJ1-2, with D possibly being TRBD1 (5 bases). The V and J ends lost 3 bases and 8 bases respectively, with 14 bases between them. Germline V gene lookup returns CDR1 SGHNT and CDR2 YYREEE (reference sequence). The length of the CDR3 is 13 residues. CDR3 DNA: TGTGCCAGCAGCTGGGGCAGGGTGGGCGGCTACACCTTC. As protein: CASSWGRVGGYTF. Full variable domain (rest looked up from reference TRBV5-4 and TRBJ1-2): ETGVTQSPTHLIKTRGQQVTLRCSSQSGHNTVSWYQQALGQGPQFIFQYYREEENGRGNFPPRFSGLQFPNYSSELNVNALELDDSALYLCASSWGRVGGYTFGSGTRLTVV.

This clone was counted a few times. The genes are TRBV12-3 or TRBV12-4 and TRBJ1-6; D gene unclear. The CDR3 spans 13 residues. V was cut by 0 bases and J by 9 bases, with 6 bases left in between. CDR3 residues: CASSLAPISPLHF. In nucleotides, the CDR3 is TGTGCCAGCAGTTTAGCCCCTATTTCACCCCTCCACTTT.

This clone was observed once. The genes are TRBV12-5 and TRBJ2-1; possibly TRBD1 for D (6 bases). V lost 0 bases to trimming and J lost 0 bases, with 12 bases between them. The germline gives CDR1 LGHNT, CDR2 FRNRAP. The CDR3 loop spans 17 amino acids. CDR3 nucleotides: TGTGCTAGTGGTTTGGTACAGGGCGGAAGCTCCTACAATGAGCAGTTCTTC. It codes for CASGLVQGGSSYNEQFF.

This rearrangement joins TRBV7-6 to TRBJ2-7; maybe TRBD1 (7 bases). Germline V gives CDR1 SGHVS, CDR2 FNYEAQ. The CDR3 runs 15 residues. V lost 5 bases to trimming and J lost 6 bases, with 20 bases between them. CDR3 sequence: CASSPPPGGLGEQYF. The CDR3 DNA reads TGTGCCAGCAGCCCCCCCCCAGGGGGGCTAGGCGAGCAGTACTTC.

The chain couples TRBV30 to TRBJ1-1; 7 nucleotides align to TRBD1. The germline gives CDR1 GTSNPN, CDR2 SVGIG (reference sequence). V lost 1 base, J lost 5 bases, and 7 bases stayed unmatched. There are 14 residues in the CDR3. CDR3 bases: TGTGCCTGGAGTGCCGTCGCAGGGGGAACTGAAGCTTTCTTT. It codes for CAWSAVAGGTEAFF.

V and J are TRBV9 and TRBJ1-1, with TRBD1 matching over 7 bases. V lost 3 bases, J lost 5 bases, and 10 bases stayed unmatched. The CDR3 loop spans 15 amino acids. Per the germline V gene, CDR1 is SGDLS and CDR2 is YYNGEE. The CDR3 nucleotides are TGTGCCAGCAGCGGTGACAGGGAACGGAGAACTGAAGCTTTCTTT. Translated, it gives CASSGDRERRTEAFF.

In this sample, this clone turned up a few times. CDR3 sequence reads: CASSIGTARNNEQFF. CDR3 in DNA: TGCGCCAGCAGCATCGGGACTGCAAGGAACAATGAGCAGTTCTTC. The chain employs TRBV5-1 and TRBJ2-1; maybe TRBD2 (6 bases). The germline gives CDR1 SGHRS, CDR2 YFSETQ. Trimming shortened V by 4 bases and J by 5 bases, and 16 bases separated the two germline ends. The CDR3 has 15 amino acids.

This chain joins TRBV4-3 and TRBJ1-5; D unresolved. The CDR3 is 15 amino acids. Per germline, CDR1 LGHNA and CDR2 YSLEER. The germline V and J ends were trimmed by 2 bases and 4 bases, with 12 bases remaining between them. This CDR3 reads CASSQSNSPNQPQHF. CDR3 in DNA: TGCGCCAGCAGCCAATCGAACAGTCCTAATCAGCCCCAGCATTTT.

This clone was counted between two and nine times. This chain uses TRBV7-2 with TRBJ2-2; the D gene is possibly TRBD1 (5 bases). The length of the CDR3 is 14 residues. Trimming shortened V by 5 bases and J by 4 bases, and 11 bases separated the two germline ends. Germline CDR1 is SGHTA and CDR2 is FQGNSA. CDR3 sequence reads: CASSATGITGELFF. In DNA form, the CDR3 reads TGTGCCAGCAGCGCCACAGGAATCACCGGGGAGCTGTTTTTT.

The chain recombines TRBV27 with TRBJ2-4; 10 nucleotides align to TRBD1. The CDR3 spans 16 residues. Germline loops: CDR1 MNHEY, CDR2 SMNVEV (reference sequence). Losses at the gene ends were 4 bases for V and 3 bases for J; bases not matched to a gene: 6. The CDR3 bases are TGTGCCAGCAGTTGGGGACAGGGGTTAGGCAAAAACATTCAGTACTTC. Amino acids: CASSWGQGLGKNIQYF.

V and J are TRBV27 and TRBJ2-5; TRBD2 matches at 7 bases. J lost 5 bases, V lost 10 bases, and 10 bases had no gene match. Germline V gene data show CDR1 as MNHEY and CDR2 as SMNVEV (reference sequence). The CDR3 has 13 residues. CDR3 protein: CATSREGLETQYF. The CDR3 DNA is TGTGCCACCTCAAGGGAGGGTTTGGAGACCCAGTACTTC.

The chain recombines TRBV3-1 (or the pseudogene TRBV3-2) with TRBJ2-6; D is undetermined. Trimming took 0 bases from V and 0 from J, leaving 9 bases between them. Germline lookup yields CDR1 LGHDT and CDR2 YNNKEL (reference sequence). This CDR3 comprises 17 residues. The CDR3 nucleotides are TGTGCCAGCAGCCAAGATCTACAGTCCTCTGGGGCCAACGTCCTGACTTTC. Its protein product is CASSQDLQSSGANVLTF.

The chain links TRBV5-4 to TRBJ2-2, with a tentative D call TRBD2 (6 bases). The CDR3 extends over 17 amino acids. The V gene's germline CDR1 is SGHNT and CDR2 YYREEE (reference sequence). Trimming removed 4 bases from V and 4 bases from J, with 20 bases in between. CDR3 nucleotides: TGTGCCAGCAGCGGGAGGAGCGGCCCGGCGGGCACCGGGGAGCTGTTTTTT. It is translated as CASSGRSGPAGTGELFF. The full variable domain, in which reference TRBV5-4 and TRBJ2-2 provide the parts outside the CDR3, is ETGVTQSPTHLIKTRGQQVTLRCSSQSGHNTVSWYQQALGQGPQFIFQYYREEENGRGNFPPRFSGLQFPNYSSELNVNALELDDSALYLCASSGRSGPAGTGELFFGEGSRLTVL.

The V call is TRBV7-8, the J call TRBJ2-3, with D tentatively TRBD2 (7 bases). Trimming removed 5 bases from V and 4 bases from J, with 16 bases in between. CDR3 length: 15 amino acids. The germline V gene encodes CDR1 SGHVS and CDR2 FQNEAQ. CDR3 region: CASSEVQGRADTQYF. The CDR3 coding sequence is TGTGCCAGCAGCGAAGTGCAGGGGAGGGCAGATACGCAGTATTTT.

CDR3 in DNA: TGTGCCAGCAGTTCGGTCGACTATGGCTACACCTTC. This encodes CASSSVDYGYTF. V usage is TRBV6-5 and J usage is TRBJ1-2; D not resolved. CDR1 MNHEY and CDR2 SVGAGI come from the germline V gene. V lost 4 bases and J 3 bases, leaving 6 bases between the germline ends. The CDR3 runs to 12 residues.

In its sample, this clone was seen once. The chain combines TRBV5-1 with TRBJ2-5, with TRBD2 matching over 9 bases. Germline V gene sequence: CDR1 SGHRS, CDR2 YFSETQ. This CDR3 has 15 residues. The J segment lost 5 bases and the V segment lost 3 bases, leaving 8 bases of the junction unmatched. CDR3 residues: CASSWGSSGVETQYF. The CDR3 DNA sequence: TGCGCCAGCAGCTGGGGGTCTAGCGGGGTGGAGACCCAGTACTTC.

With regard to this clone: Other DNA sequences in this specimen translate into the identical CDR3. The chain uses TRBV12-3 or TRBV12-4 and TRBJ1-5, with D possibly matching TRBD1 (6 bases). V was pared by 6 bases and J by 4 bases, with 10 bases between. This CDR3 region has 13 residues. The CDR3 DNA sequence: TGTGCCAGCAGACCCACAGGGAATCAGCCCCAGCATTTT. The encoded protein is CASRPTGNQPQHF.

The rearrangement links TRBV6-2 or TRBV6-3 to TRBJ2-3; 7 bases match TRBD2. The CDR3 spans 14 residues. Germline CDR1 MNHEY, CDR2 SVGEGT. V shed 2 bases and J 4 bases; nucleotides not matched to a gene: 3. CDR3 sequence (DNA): TGTGCCAGCAGTTACGGGAGCGGGGCAGATACGCAGTATTTT. Amino acids: CASSYGSGADTQYF.

This clone came up many times. The rearrangement joins TRBV24-1 to TRBJ2-2; 7 nucleotides align to TRBD1. V gave up 5 bases and J gave up 0 bases; unmatched junction bases: 2. The length of the CDR3 is 15 residues. Germline assignment: CDR1 KGHDR and CDR2 SFDVKD. The DNA of the CDR3 is TGTGCCACCAGTGCGACAGGGTCGAACACCGGGGAGCTGTTTTTT. Its translation is CATSATGSNTGELFF.

The rearrangement links TRBV19 to TRBJ1-2, with 7 positions matching TRBD1. This CDR3 is built from 13 residues. Germline CDR1 is LNHDA and CDR2 is SQIVND (reference sequence). J lost 5 bases, V lost 6 bases, and 6 bases had no gene match. CDR3 residues: CASRVAQGYGYTF. The CDR3, as DNA: TGTGCCAGTAGGGTCGCACAGGGGTATGGCTACACCTTC. Full variable domain (remainder filled in from reference TRBV19 and TRBJ1-2): DGGITQSPKYLFRKEGQNVTLSCEQNLNHDAMYWYRQDPGQGLRLIYYSQIVNDFQKGDIAEGYSVSREKKESFPLTVTSAQKNPTAFYLCASRVAQGYGYTFGSGTRLTVV.